The entry that follows covers one T cell receptor (beta chain) sequence. This CDR3 is built from 14 residues. Germline CDR1 is MNHEY and CDR2 is SVGAGI. Deletions cut 4 bases from V and 1 base from J, with 9 bases between. The sample is drawn from a study of patients and donors after allogeneic stem cell transplantation. TCRdb reprocessed the RT-PCR reads with MiXCR, giving one entry per CDR3 protein. The sample consists of approximately 150,000 distinct CDR3 sequences, 30% to 45% of them appearing once. The chain links TRBV6-5 to TRBJ2-3; D is possibly TRBD1 (5 bases). Material for sequencing was blood, either unsorted or a sorted T cell fraction (not recorded which). This sequence was found in a human donor who was either an allogeneic HSCT recipient or a stem cell or donor lymphocyte infusion donor (not recorded which). It is not recorded whose cells these are; they may come from a transplant donor. DNA of the CDR3: TGTGCCAGCAGTTCCGAGACAGGCACAGATACGCAGTATTTT. Translated, it gives CASSSETGTDTQYF.